Each of the 25 T cell receptor beta chains below was sequenced from the same sample in a study of regulatory T cells in long-lasting Graves disease. Building the TCR beta libraries relied on iRepertoire HTBI primers, and CDR3 regions underwent Arm-PCR. Each CDR3 protein is one row after TCRdb ran MiXCR on the multiplex PCR reads. This sample has roughly 510,000 distinct CDR3 sequences, with about 16% found just once. Time point described: newly diagnosed GD, antithyroid drugs for less than 3 months. The TCR library used RNA extracted from PBMCs. These data were likewise used in another study, on T cells in Graves' hyperthyroidism and ophthalmopathy.

The specimen comprised peripheral blood mononuclear cells (PBMCs), sampled at new diagnosis, from a patient treated with antithyroid drugs. Receptor source: a man aged 18 to 29 with Graves disease.

This clonotype showed up just a few times. The chain carries TRBV5-1 and TRBJ1-6; no definite D call. The V and J ends lost 0 bases and 7 bases respectively, with 11 bases between them. Germline V gene sequence: CDR1 SGHRS, CDR2 YFSETQ. The CDR3 has 15 residues. The CDR3 region has the DNA TGCGCCAGCAGCTTGGATCCAGGCGAGAATTCACCCCTCCACTTT. It codes for CASSLDPGENSPLHF.

This clonotype was found many times. The gene calls are TRBV20-1 and TRBJ2-7; possibly TRBD1 or TRBD2 for D (5 bases each). V shed 3 bases and J shed 3 bases, with 18 bases lying between them. The CDR3 totals 15 residues. CDR1 and CDR2 from the germline V gene are DFQATT and SNEGSKA (reference sequence). For the CDR3, the DNA is TGCAGTGCTAGTTCGGGCCCGGGACCCAGCTACGAGCAGTACTTC. The encoded protein is CSASSGPGPSYEQYF.

This clonotype came up many times. The rearrangement joins TRBV5-1 to TRBJ2-7, with D perhaps TRBD1 (7 bases). V lost 4 bases, J lost 5 bases, and 13 bases lay in between. The CDR3 totals 13 residues. Per the germline V gene, CDR1 is SGHRS and CDR2 is YFSETQ. The CDR3, as DNA: TGCGCCAGCAGCCCAGGGGGGCAGAACGAGCAGTACTTC. Its protein is CASSPGGQNEQYF.

This clonotype has more than one count but fewer than ten. V is TRBV29-1 and J is TRBJ1-3; tentatively, D is TRBD1 (5 bases). CDR3 length equals 14 residues. The ends were cut back, 2 bases at V and 0 bases at J, with 8 bases in the middle. Germline assignment: CDR1 SQVTM and CDR2 ANQGSEA. In nucleotides, the CDR3 is TGCAGCGTTGAATGGGGCATCTCTGGAAACACCATATATTTT. Amino acid sequence: CSVEWGISGNTIYF. Complete variable domain (other parts from reference TRBV29-1 and TRBJ1-3): SAVISQKPSRDICQRGTSLTIQCQVDSQVTMMFWYRQQPGQSLTLIATANQGSEATYESGFVIDKFPISRPNLTFSTLTVSNMSPEDSSIYLCSVEWGISGNTIYFGEGSWLTVV.

The chain recombines TRBV4-1 with TRBJ2-7; the match to TRBD2 covers 10 bases. The CDR3 length is 14 residues. Germline V lookup: CDR1 MGHRA, CDR2 YSYEKL. V dropped 5 bases and J dropped 3; count of bases not matched to a gene: 4. The DNA for the CDR3 is TGCGCCAGCAGCATCTTAGCGGGAGGCTACGAGCAGTACTTC. Translated: CASSILAGGYEQYF.

With regard to this clonotype: Germline is not matched at one junction end, which may reflect a read error. The V gene is TRBV9, the J gene TRBJ2-7, with 10 positions matching TRBD2. The germline V gene has CDR1 SGDLS and CDR2 YYNGEE. There are 16 residues in the CDR3. The CDR3 is CTSSVEGSGGYYEQYF. CDR3 sequence (DNA): TGTACCAGCAGCGTAGAGGGTAGCGGGGGGTATTACGAGCAGTACTTC.

DNA of the CDR3: TGTGCCAGCAGCCTTCACTTAGCGGGAGTACCAGATACGCAGTATTTT. Its translation is CASSLHLAGVPDTQYF. The V and J genes are TRBV7-3 and TRBJ2-3; 9 nucleotides align to TRBD2. Trimming at V came to 5 bases and at J to 4 bases, leaving 10 bases not matched to a gene. Germline CDR1 and CDR2: SGHTA and FQGTGA. This CDR3 region has 16 residues.

As to this clonotype: A much larger clone differs by one base, so this may be a read error. The chain carries TRBV11-2 and TRBJ2-3; the D gene is possibly TRBD2 (6 bases). CDR1 is SGHAT and CDR2 is FQNNGV in the germline V gene. V dropped 5 bases and J dropped 1 base, with 16 bases sitting between them. The CDR3 has 16 residues. Here the CDR3 DNA reads TGTGCCAGCAGCCCGCCTCGCGGGGCAGGCACAGATACGCAGTATTTT. It yields the protein CASSPPRGAGTDTQYF.

This clonotype was found many times. The chain combines TRBV28 with TRBJ1-6; no definite D call. CDR1 MDHEN and CDR2 SYDVKM come from the germline V gene. The germline V and J ends were trimmed by 6 bases and 8 bases, with 14 bases remaining between them. This CDR3 has 14 residues. CDR3 sequence: CASSPWTEDSPLHF. The CDR3 nucleotides read TGTGCCAGCAGCCCTTGGACCGAAGATTCACCCCTCCACTTT.

The chain joins TRBV27 to TRBJ1-2; D is uncertain. Looked up from germline, CDR1 is MNHEY and CDR2 is SMNVEV (reference sequence). The CDR3 has 12 residues. The V end lost 5 bases, the J end lost 7 bases, and 11 bases lay between the germline ends. The CDR3 DNA reads as TGTGCCAGCAGTCCCGGGAGAGTTGGCTACACCTTC. As protein: CASSPGRVGYTF.

This clonotype was detected only a few times. The genes are TRBV20-1 and TRBJ2-7, with 7 nucleotides matching TRBD1. Germline V gene sequence: CDR1 DFQATT, CDR2 SNEGSKA (reference sequence). The CDR3 covers 13 residues. V lost 5 bases to trimming and J lost 6 bases; unmatched junction nucleotides: 10. CDR3 DNA sequence: TGCAGTGCTTACCGGGACAGCCCCCTCGAGCAGTACTTC. Residues: CSAYRDSPLEQYF.

The chain recombines TRBV20-1 with TRBJ2-1; no firm D call. The V end was cut by 3 bases, the J end by 5 bases, with 11 bases between. Germline CDR1 is DFQATT and CDR2 is SNEGSKA (reference sequence). The CDR3 loop spans 13 amino acids. CDR3 in DNA: TGCAGTGCTAGTCCGGACGCCGACAATGAGCAGTTCTTC. It specifies CSASPDADNEQFF.

The chain is built from TRBV28 and TRBJ1-2; D gene unclear. Germline CDR1 reads MDHEN; CDR2 reads SYDVKM. Trimming left V 3 bases short and J 6 bases short, with 11 bases between. The CDR3 has 13 amino acids. The CDR3: CASSFVPRNGYTF. The CDR3 DNA reads TGTGCCAGCAGTTTCGTTCCTCGGAATGGCTACACCTTC.

The chain is built from TRBV5-1 and TRBJ2-4; 8 bases align to TRBD1. Trimming took 1 base from V and 7 from J; bases not matched to a gene: 19. Germline loops: CDR1 SGHRS, CDR2 YFSETQ. CDR3 size: 19 residues. The CDR3 coding sequence is TGCGCCAGCAGCTTGACGACGACAGGGGCTACCGGCTTTGGGAACATTCAGTACTTC. Residues: CASSLTTTGATGFGNIQYF.

The table lists this clonotype with many counts. This chain links TRBV13 with TRBJ2-7; tentative D call: TRBD1 (6 bases). Trimming stripped 5 bases from V and 3 bases from J, with 20 bases between. Germline CDR1 PRHDT, CDR2 FYEKMQ (reference sequence). This CDR3 is 16 amino acids long. CDR3: CASSPDQGRRIYEQYF. For the CDR3, the DNA is TGTGCCAGCAGCCCCGATCAGGGGCGGAGAATCTACGAGCAGTACTTC.

Of note for this clonotype: Just one base apart from a much larger clone, this may be a read error. The chain employs TRBV28 and TRBJ2-7; no clear D gene. V was clipped by 6 bases and J by 7 bases, with 16 bases between them. This CDR3 has 13 residues. CDR1 and CDR2 from the germline V gene are MDHEN and SYDVKM. CDR3 coding DNA: TGTGCCAGCAGCCCTGGGATTTCCAATGAGCAGTACTTC. It encodes CASSPGISNEQYF.

The chain uses TRBV29-1 and TRBJ1-4; no firm D call. Germline values: CDR1 SQVTM, CDR2 ANQGSEA. V shed 4 bases and J shed 2 bases, with 11 bases lying between them. The CDR3 consists of 14 residues. The CDR3 is CSVVVGRTNEKLFF. The CDR3 DNA reads TGCAGCGTTGTAGTGGGAAGGACTAATGAAAAACTGTTTTTT.

In its sample, this clonotype was seen a few times. The V gene is TRBV5-1, the J gene TRBJ1-4; D is ambiguous. The germline V and J ends were trimmed by 4 bases and 8 bases, with 15 bases remaining between them. The CDR3 is made up of 14 amino acids. The germline gives CDR1 SGHRS, CDR2 YFSETQ. CDR3 in DNA: TGCGCCAGCAGCCCGGGAGGTTCGAGCGAAAAACTGTTTTTT. Protein sequence: CASSPGGSSEKLFF.

Many counts were recorded for this clonotype. The chain links TRBV5-1 to TRBJ2-3; D may match TRBD1 or TRBD2 (5 bases each). V was shortened by 1 base and J by 2 bases, with 14 bases between the two germline ends. From germline, CDR1 is SGHRS and CDR2 YFSETQ. This CDR3 region has 16 residues. CDR3 residues: CASSLLGVSFTDTQYF. In DNA form, the CDR3 reads TGCGCCAGCAGCTTGCTGGGGGTGAGCTTCACAGATACGCAGTATTTT.

A word on this clonotype: One base away lies a much larger clone, so this may be a sequencing read error. The CDR3 coding sequence is TGTGCCGCCAAGCGGCAGCTTACCGGCCGGGAGCTGTTTTTT. Translated: CAAKRQLTGRELFF. The chain uses TRBV12-3 or TRBV12-4 and TRBJ2-2; the D gene is possibly TRBD2 (5 bases). The CDR3 covers 14 residues. V lost 11 bases and J lost 9, with 22 bases in between.

This clonotype was observed many times. The chain carries TRBV7-2 and TRBJ2-1; D not resolved. Germline V gene sequence: CDR1 SGHTA, CDR2 FQGNSA. CDR3 length equals 15 residues. Deletions cut 4 bases from V and 1 base from J, with 11 bases between. CDR3: CASSSVVGSYNEQFF. As DNA, the CDR3 is TGTGCCAGCAGCTCCGTAGTGGGGTCCTACAATGAGCAGTTCTTC.

Many counts were recorded for this clonotype. The rearrangement uses TRBV4-1 and TRBJ2-3, with 7 positions matching TRBD2. CDR3 length: 17 residues. The V segment lost 0 bases and the J segment 6 bases; nucleotides outside the gene matches: 12. The V gene's germline CDR1 is MGHRA and CDR2 YSYEKL. The CDR3 sequence: CASSQERGGSSSDTQYF. In DNA, the CDR3 is TGCGCCAGCAGCCAAGAACGTGGCGGGAGTTCCTCGGATACGCAGTATTTT.

This clonotype was seen repeatedly, ten times or more. The chain recombines TRBV28 with TRBJ1-5; 9 bases are shared with TRBD1. This CDR3 comprises 13 residues. V dropped 5 bases and J dropped 7; count of bases not matched to a gene: 3. Germline CDR1 MDHEN, CDR2 SYDVKM. CDR3 nucleotides: TGTGCCAGCAGTCAGACAGGGGGGCAGCCCCAGCATTTT. It encodes CASSQTGGQPQHF.

The chain uses TRBV6-2 or TRBV6-3 and TRBJ1-6; D remains unclear. The ends were cut back, 4 bases at V and 9 bases at J, with 10 bases in the middle. The CDR3 runs to 13 residues. Per germline, CDR1 MNHEY and CDR2 SVGEGT. Here the CDR3 reads CASSFSGGSPLHF. The CDR3, as DNA: TGTGCCAGCAGTTTCTCAGGTGGTTCACCCCTCCACTTT.

This clonotype showed up many times. This chain links TRBV20-1 with TRBJ2-3, with TRBD2 matching over 7 bases. This CDR3 region has 13 residues. CDR1 is DFQATT, CDR2 SNEGSKA, per germline (reference sequence). CDR3 sequence: CRASSGSTDTQYF. The DNA for the CDR3 is TGCAGGGCTTCTAGCGGTAGCACAGATACGCAGTATTTT.